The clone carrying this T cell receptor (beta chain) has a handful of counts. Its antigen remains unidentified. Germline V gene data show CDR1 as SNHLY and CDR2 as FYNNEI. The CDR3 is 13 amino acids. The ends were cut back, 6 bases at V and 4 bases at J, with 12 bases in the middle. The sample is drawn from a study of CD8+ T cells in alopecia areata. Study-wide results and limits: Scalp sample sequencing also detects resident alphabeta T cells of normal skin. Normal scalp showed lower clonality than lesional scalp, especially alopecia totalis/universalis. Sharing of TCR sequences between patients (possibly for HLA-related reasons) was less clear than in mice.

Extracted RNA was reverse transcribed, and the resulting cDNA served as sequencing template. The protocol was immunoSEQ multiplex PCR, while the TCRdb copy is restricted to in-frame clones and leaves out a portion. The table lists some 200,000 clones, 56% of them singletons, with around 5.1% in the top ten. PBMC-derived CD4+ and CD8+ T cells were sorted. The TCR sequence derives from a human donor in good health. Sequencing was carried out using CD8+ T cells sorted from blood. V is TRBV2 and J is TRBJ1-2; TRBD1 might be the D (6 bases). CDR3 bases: TGTGCCAGCAGGGCCCAGGGGACCTATGGCTACACCTTC. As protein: CASRAQGTYGYTF.